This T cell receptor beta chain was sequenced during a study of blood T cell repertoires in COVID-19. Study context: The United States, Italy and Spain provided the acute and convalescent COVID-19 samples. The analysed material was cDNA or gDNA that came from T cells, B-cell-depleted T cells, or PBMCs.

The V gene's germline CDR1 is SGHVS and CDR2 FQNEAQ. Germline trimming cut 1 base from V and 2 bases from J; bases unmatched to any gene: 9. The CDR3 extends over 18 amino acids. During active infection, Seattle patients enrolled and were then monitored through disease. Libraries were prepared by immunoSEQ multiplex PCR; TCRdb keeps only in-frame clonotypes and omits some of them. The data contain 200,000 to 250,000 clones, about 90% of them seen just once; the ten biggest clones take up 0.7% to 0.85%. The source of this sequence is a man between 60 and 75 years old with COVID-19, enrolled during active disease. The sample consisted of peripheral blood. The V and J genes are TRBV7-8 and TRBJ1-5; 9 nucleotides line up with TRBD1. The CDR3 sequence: CASSLGPGQGWGNQPQHF. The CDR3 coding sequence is TGTGCCAGCAGCTTAGGACCGGGACAGGGATGGGGCAATCAGCCCCAGCATTTT.